Shown below are 26 T cell receptor beta chains from a single sample sequenced in a study of cytomegalovirus exposure and HLA in healthy donors. PCR employed 60 Vbeta and 13 Jbeta primers. Libraries were prepared by immunoSEQ multiplex PCR; TCRdb keeps only in-frame clonotypes and omits some of them. The sample holds some 170,000 clones, 60% to 80% seen once. The sample consisted of PBMCs. The source is a man between 18 and 29 years old in good health and CMV-seropositive.

The CDR3 bases are TGTGCCAGCAGCCAATATAGGGGTACGTCACCCCTCCACTTT. Protein product: CASSQYRGTSPLHF. The genes are TRBV14 and TRBJ1-6, with D possibly matching TRBD1 (5 bases). The CDR3 covers 14 residues. Germline V CDR1 and CDR2: SGHDN, FVKESK. Trimming took 2 bases from V and 10 from J, leaving 12 bases between them. Drawing the rest from reference TRBV14 and TRBJ1-6, the complete variable domain is EAGVTQFPSHSVIEKGQTVTLRCDPISGHDNLYWYRRVMGKEIKFLLHFVKESKQDESGMPNNRFLAERTGGTYSTLKVQPAELEDSGVYFCASSQYRGTSPLHFGNGTRLTVT.

This rearrangement joins TRBV6-1 to TRBJ1-1; a weak D match, TRBD1 (6 bases). This CDR3 region has 14 residues. Germline V lookup: CDR1 MNHNS, CDR2 SASEGT. Trimming stripped 7 bases from V and 0 bases from J, with 12 bases between. The CDR3 DNA is TGTGCCAGCAAAAAGGACAGAATGAACACTGAAGCTTTCTTT. Its translation: CASKKDRMNTEAFF.

J is TRBJ2-1 and V is TRBV19; TRBD2 matches at 8 bases. The ends lost 6 bases at V and 2 bases at J; junction bases unmatched: 6. Germline V gene sequence: CDR1 LNHDA, CDR2 SQIVND (reference sequence). The CDR3 consists of 15 residues. The CDR3 nucleotides are TGTGCCAGTAGCAGACGGGGGGGCCCCTACAATGAGCAGTTCTTC. Its protein is CASSRRGGPYNEQFF.

A few counts support this clone. For the CDR3, the DNA is TGTGCCACCAGCAGACTCGCCAGGGCGAACACTGAAGCTTTCTTT. It encodes CATSRLARANTEAFF. The V gene is TRBV15, the J gene TRBJ1-1, with TRBD1 as a possible D gene (5 bases). Germline CDR1 and CDR2: LNHNV and YYDKDF (reference sequence). The CDR3 loop spans 15 amino acids. Trimming took off 2 bases at V and 1 base at J, with 11 bases between the two ends.

The chain is built from TRBV5-4 and TRBJ2-2, with TRBD2 as a possible D gene (6 bases). V lost 10 bases, J lost 3 bases, and 13 bases lay in between. CDR1 is SGHNT and CDR2 is YYREEE in the germline V gene (reference sequence). The CDR3 length is 13 residues. CDR3 sequence reads: CAAGWGDTGELFF. The CDR3 nucleotides are TGTGCCGCAGGGTGGGGGGACACCGGGGAGCTGTTTTTT.

CDR3 in amino acids: CASSVGASGSYNEQFF. CDR3 in DNA: TGTGCCAGCAGCGTAGGGGCTAGCGGGAGCTACAATGAGCAGTTCTTC. The chain links TRBV9 to TRBJ2-1, with TRBD2 matching over 10 bases. The germline CDR1 and CDR2 sequences are SGDLS and YYNGEE. The CDR3 totals 16 residues. After removal of 0 bases from V and 3 bases from J, the junction contained 3 bases not matched to a gene.

This chain joins TRBV15 and TRBJ1-2; D is possibly TRBD1 (5 bases). CDR1 and CDR2 from the germline V gene are LNHNV and YYDKDF (reference sequence). CDR3 length: 14 amino acids. The V and J ends lost 0 bases and 4 bases respectively, with 9 bases between them. The DNA for the CDR3 is TGTGCCACCAGCAGAGATGACAGCCTCTATGGCTACACCTTC. Its translation is CATSRDDSLYGYTF.

J is TRBJ1-5 and V is TRBV5-8, with a weak D call TRBD1 (5 bases). Between the trimmed V and J ends, which lost 0 bases and 7 bases, there was a span of 5 bases. Germline V CDR1 and CDR2: SGHTS, YDEGEE. The CDR3 totals 12 residues. The CDR3: CASSLEGQPQHF. CDR3 coding DNA: TGTGCCAGCAGCTTGGAGGGGCAGCCCCAGCATTTT.

V gene TRBV5-6 combines with J gene TRBJ1-2; perhaps TRBD1 as D (5 bases). V lost 5 bases to trimming and J lost 4 bases, with 15 bases between them. There are 14 residues in the CDR3. Germline loops: CDR1 SGHDT, CDR2 YYEEEE. CDR3 amino acids: CASSHRGDSYGYTF. In DNA form, the CDR3 reads TGTGCCAGCAGTCATCGGGGGGATTCCTATGGCTACACCTTC.

V and J are TRBV11-3 and TRBJ1-3; TRBD1 is a possible D gene (6 bases). The V and J ends lost 5 bases and 8 bases respectively, with 13 bases between them. Looked up from germline, CDR1 is SGHNT and CDR2 is YENEEA. The CDR3 totals 13 residues. CDR3 bases: TGTGCCAGCAGCGTACTTTGGGGGCACACCATATATTTT. This encodes CASSVLWGHTIYF. Drawing the rest from reference TRBV11-3 and TRBJ1-3, the complete variable domain is EAGVVQSPRYKIIEKKQPVAFWCNPISGHNTLYWYLQNLGQGPELLIRYENEEAVDDSQLPKDRFSAERLKGVDSTLKIQPAELGDSAVYLCASSVLWGHTIYFGEGSWLTVV.

This clone was found a few times. The chain joins TRBV6-5 to TRBJ2-3; 9 nucleotides line up with TRBD1. The length of the CDR3 is 14 residues. The V segment lost 6 bases and the J segment 5 bases; nucleotides outside the gene matches: 6. Germline loops: CDR1 MNHEY, CDR2 SVGAGI. CDR3 region: CASSLQGAGDTQYF. CDR3 nucleotide sequence: TGTGCCAGCAGCTTACAGGGGGCAGGAGATACGCAGTATTTT.

The chain has TRBV9 and TRBJ2-7; possibly TRBD1 for D (5 bases). In germline, CDR1 is SGDLS, CDR2 YYNGEE. V lost 3 bases and J 0 bases, leaving 13 bases between the germline ends. CDR3 length: 15 amino acids. CDR3 DNA sequence: TGTGCCAGCAGCGAAACAGGTGTAAGCTCCTACGAGCAGTACTTC. This encodes CASSETGVSSYEQYF. Looking up the rest from reference TRBV9 and TRBJ2-7 gives the full variable domain: DSGVTQTPKHLITATGQRVTLRCSPRSGDLSVYWYQQSLDQGLQFLIQYYNGEERAKGNILERFSAQQFPDLHSELNLSSLELGDSALYFCASSETGVSSYEQYFGPGTRLTVT.

V is TRBV11-2 and J is TRBJ1-2; TRBD1 might be the D (6 bases). The CDR3 is made up of 14 amino acids. In germline, CDR1 is SGHAT, CDR2 FQNNGV. V lost 3 bases and J 1 base, leaving 9 bases between the germline ends. DNA for the CDR3: TGTGCCAGCAGCTTCCCAGGGGTTAACTATGGCTACACCTTC. Translated: CASSFPGVNYGYTF. Variable domain in full (rest from reference TRBV11-2 and TRBJ1-2): EAGVAQSPRYKIIEKRQSVAFWCNPISGHATLYWYQQILGQGPKLLIQFQNNGVVDDSQLPKDRFSAERLKGVDSTLKIQPAKLEDSAVYLCASSFPGVNYGYTFGSGTRLTVV.

The genes are TRBV19 and TRBJ2-3; TRBD2 might be the D (6 bases). Trimming pared 3 bases from V and 4 bases from J, leaving 11 bases between. This CDR3 comprises 14 residues. In germline, CDR1 is LNHDA, CDR2 SQIVND (reference sequence). This CDR3 is CASSMEGPADTQYF. CDR3 coding DNA: TGTGCCAGTAGTATGGAGGGGCCAGCAGATACGCAGTATTTT.

The J gene is TRBJ2-5, the V gene TRBV10-2; D is possibly TRBD2 (6 bases). The CDR3 has 12 amino acids. V was clipped by 6 bases and J by 8 bases, with 13 bases between them. Germline assignment: CDR1 WSHSY and CDR2 SAAADI. The CDR3 nucleotides are TGCGCCAGCAGGGGGGACTCTCTAACCCAGTACTTC. It codes for CASRGDSLTQYF.

V is TRBV7-7 and J is TRBJ2-1; 14 nucleotides align to TRBD2. CDR1 and CDR2 (germline): SSHAT, FNYEAQ (reference sequence). V shed 0 bases and J 7 bases; nucleotides not matched to a gene: 2. CDR3 length equals 16 residues. CDR3 coding DNA: TGTGCCAGCAGCTTAGCCAGGACTAGCGGGAGGAATGAGCAGTTCTTC. Translation gives CASSLARTSGRNEQFF. Full variable domain (rest looked up from reference TRBV7-7 and TRBJ2-1): GAGVSQSPRYKVTKRGQDVTLRCDPISSHATLYWYQQALGQGPEFLTYFNYEAQPDKSGLPSDRFSAERPEGSISTLTIQRTEQRDSAMYRCASSLARTSGRNEQFFGPGTRLTVL.

This sequence joins TRBV11-1 and TRBJ2-5; the D gene is possibly TRBD2 (5 bases). The last part of the DNA fits TRBJ2-7 better; the J call may be wrong. The CDR3 totals 16 residues. From germline, CDR1 is SGHAT and CDR2 FQDESV (reference sequence). This CDR3 is CASSPHPNKGAYEQYF. The DNA of the CDR3 is TGTGCCAGCAGCCCCCACCCGAACAAGGGAGCCTACGAGCAGTACTTC.

The chain has TRBV27 and TRBJ2-3, with D perhaps TRBD1 (6 bases). Germline CDR1 MNHEY, CDR2 SMNVEV (reference sequence). The CDR3 contains 13 residues. The V end lost 6 bases, the J end lost 6 bases, and 13 bases lay between the germline ends. CDR3 loop: CASSYQGPDTQYF. The CDR3 coding sequence is TGTGCCAGCAGCTACCAGGGGCCGGATACGCAGTATTTT.

This clone was seen a single time. This chain links TRBV19 with TRBJ2-3; TRBD2 matches at 12 bases. The CDR3 contains 16 residues. V lost 5 bases, J lost 6 bases, and 9 bases stayed unmatched. Germline CDR1 is LNHDA and CDR2 is SQIVND (reference sequence). CDR3 protein: CASSRLAGAREDTQYF. The CDR3 DNA sequence: TGTGCCAGTAGTCGACTAGCGGGGGCGCGCGAGGATACGCAGTATTTT.

The rearrangement links TRBV30 to TRBJ1-5, with D maybe TRBD1 (5 bases). V lost 1 base, J lost 2 bases, and 15 bases lay in between. CDR1 and CDR2 from the germline V gene are GTSNPN and SVGIG (reference sequence). CDR3 length equals 16 residues. CDR3 nucleotides: TGTGCCTGGAGTGGCCAGGGAAGACGGGGCAATCAGCCCCAGCATTTT. Amino acids: CAWSGQGRRGNQPQHF. Using reference TRBV30 and TRBJ1-5 for the parts outside the CDR3, the full variable domain is SQTIHQWPATLVQPVGSPLSLECTVEGTSNPNLYWYRQAAGRGLQLLFYSVGIGQISSEVPQNLSASRPQDRQFILSSKKLLLSDSGFYLCAWSGQGRRGNQPQHFGDGTRLSIL.

As concerns this clone: A junction end diverges from the germline sequence, so it may reflect a read error. The V call is TRBV11-2, the J call TRBJ1-3; unclear D gene. The CDR3 has 13 amino acids. Germline CDR1 reads SGHAT; CDR2 reads FQNNGV. CDR3 sequence: CTSSLDRSNTIYF. Written as DNA, the CDR3 is TGTACCAGCAGCCTAGACCGGTCGAACACCATATATTTT.

V gene TRBV5-6 combines with J gene TRBJ2-5; weak D call: TRBD1 (5 bases). V shed 5 bases and J shed 5 bases, with 10 bases lying between them. The germline CDR1 and CDR2 sequences are SGHDT and YYEEEE. The CDR3 is made up of 12 amino acids. The CDR3 DNA is TGTGCCAGCAGTCAGGGCTCGGAGACCCAGTACTTC. It yields the protein CASSQGSETQYF.

This chain uses TRBV30 with TRBJ2-3; perhaps TRBD1 as D (5 bases). The CDR3 is 14 amino acids. Germline CDR1 is GTSNPN and CDR2 is SVGIG (reference sequence). Trimming stripped 2 bases from V and 3 bases from J, with 12 bases between. CDR3 coding DNA: TGTGCCTGGAGTCGCCCCTCAGGGACAGATACGCAGTATTTT. Amino acids: CAWSRPSGTDTQYF.

A few counts support this clone. The J gene is TRBJ1-1, the V gene TRBV7-9, with 9 bases aligning to TRBD1. J gave up 4 bases and V 4 bases, and 4 bases lay outside the gene matches. This CDR3 spans 14 amino acids. CDR1 is SEHNR and CDR2 is FQNEAQ in the germline V gene (reference sequence). The CDR3 DNA reads as TGTGCCAGCAGCTCAATGACAGGGGGCACTGAAGCTTTCTTT. Translated: CASSSMTGGTEAFF.

The count of this clone is one. The chain carries TRBV5-1 and TRBJ2-3, with 7 nucleotides matching TRBD1. Per germline, CDR1 SGHRS and CDR2 YFSETQ. The J segment lost 2 bases and the V segment lost 3 bases, leaving 3 bases of the junction unmatched. The CDR3 has 14 residues. In nucleotides, the CDR3 is TGCGCCAGCAGCTCGGGACAGCTCACAGATACGCAGTATTTT. Amino acid sequence: CASSSGQLTDTQYF.

This rearrangement joins TRBV19 to TRBJ1-4; D is uncertain. V dropped 5 bases and J dropped 7 bases, with 11 bases sitting between them. This CDR3 has 13 residues. The germline CDR1 and CDR2 sequences are LNHDA and SQIVND (reference sequence). CDR3 region: CASSLVGSEKLFF. In DNA form, the CDR3 reads TGTGCCAGTAGTCTCGTAGGGAGTGAAAAACTGTTTTTT.